Sequencing of this TCR beta chain was carried out in a study of regulatory T cells in long-lasting Graves disease (dated by TCRdb to about 2021). For the study in its entirety: Patients with newly diagnosed Graves' disease had been on antithyroid drugs for under 3 months. The study was registered as a clinical trial and conducted in China. A total of approximately 35 samples were covered by TCR sequencing, comprising around 13 persistent and some 20 newly diagnosed Graves' disease patients. Peripheral blood TCR sequencing and RNA sequencing compared persistent Graves' disease patients with newly diagnosed Graves' disease patients.

As for this clonotype: What this receptor recognizes is not known. No much larger clone is present one base from it, and per-base qualities are unavailable.

The library came from multiplex PCR. The instrument was an Illumina HiSeq 4000. CDR3 regions were amplified by Arm-PCR with iRepertoire HTBI primers to construct TCR beta libraries. PCR products were gel purified before sequencing. On the study's bioinformatics: Gene usage analysis of CDR3 amino acid clonotypes used the 62 TRBV and about 13 TRBJ segments found across samples. COPE and FqMerger were used to merge the filtered high-quality paired reads into contigs. BLAST was used to align contigs to IMGT TRBV, TRBD and TRBJ reference genes, and CDR3 was defined according to IMGT. Clonotypes above 0.1% frequency were classified as highly expanded clones. Repertoire diversity was measured by Shannon entropy, and V-J evenness by the Gini coefficient. Public clonotypes were defined as clonotypes shared by more than one individual. TCRdb itself trimmed the public reads at Q25 with fastp, ran MiXCR and retained productive beta chains. For every CDR3 protein sequence, its rows merge into one entry that carries the most common genes and DNA. These V and J calls derive from TCRdb rather than the authors' analysis. In all, the sample holds a few hundred thousand distinct CDR3 sequences, and around 15% of those were seen once. 25% to 30% of the sample goes to the ten largest clones.

The paper's findings and limits, for the study overall: Persistent Graves' disease patients showed lower TCR Shannon entropy and fewer highly expanded clones than newly diagnosed patients, suggesting clonal expansion. Because the primary lesion, thyroid tissue, could not be accessed, the study looked at peripheral blood alone. A larger number of public clonotypes was shared among persistent patients (approximately 3,000) than among newly diagnosed patients (roughly 1,000). Only the TCR beta chain was sequenced and analyzed. As a limitation, the authors acknowledged that the small sample size may reduce accuracy.

The time point label, read with the paper, signifies: newly diagnosed GD, antithyroid drugs for less than 3 months. RNA was extracted from PBMCs in TRIzol for both TCR sequencing and RNA sequencing. The diagnosis of Graves' disease followed American Thyroid Association guidelines. Patients were recruited from an endocrinology department in Xi'an, China. Each patient gave around 9.2 milliliters of peripheral blood, collected in an EDTA anticoagulant tube. Ficoll Paque Plus density gradient separation was used to isolate PBMCs, and no further T cell sorting was performed. An Agilent 2100 Bioanalyzer and agarose gel were used to check RNA quality, and a NanoDrop 2000 was used to measure RNA concentration. This sample also appeared in a second study, on T cells in Graves' hyperthyroidism and ophthalmopathy. According to the second study: Graves' hyperthyroidism was defined as stable when no progression to ophthalmopathy occurred over 18 months of follow-up. The hyperthyroidism patients were between 18 and 65 years old and newly diagnosed, with a disease duration of less than 2 months. The study excluded patients with uncontrolled infections, other autoimmune diseases, pregnancy or lactation. Diagnoses relied on clinical symptoms, serum thyroxine and TRAb, thyroid ultrasound and orbital computed tomography. The first round of RT-PCR for the TCR CDR3 was performed with the HTBI primer set and the Qiagen OneStep RT-PCR kit. Most expanded thyroid clonotypes (frequency above 0.001) were also detected in blood, a finding suggesting that blood repertoires may reflect thyroid immune responses. In cross-validation, a model built on a 13 V-J signature told ophthalmopathy apart from stable hyperthyroidism with 85% to 90% sensitivity and 81% to 82% specificity, and in testing the same model reached 80%/75%. In validation, the model predicted progression to ophthalmopathy with 55% to 71% sensitivity and less than 80% specificity, a median of approximately 6.5 months before onset. To identify TCR V-J signatures that set the groups apart, the researchers used a discovery cohort of about a hundred patients, made up of roughly 45 with Graves' ophthalmopathy and about 55 with stable Graves' hyperthyroidism. An independent validation cohort of fewer than 20 hyperthyroidism patients and about 16 patients who later progressed to ophthalmopathy tested prospective prediction of ophthalmopathy. The 85 to 100 discovery patients were divided at random into training and test sets in a 7:3 ratio. The study also compared thyroid tissue and blood T-cell repertoires from about six Graves' hyperthyroidism patients. Following sampling, methimazole starting at 30 mg daily was given to hyperthyroidism patients, and high-dose intravenous methylprednisolone was given to ophthalmopathy patients. A second multiplex PCR round built the libraries, followed by size selection and purification. The libraries were sequenced on an Illumina HiSeq2000 using paired-end 100 bp reads. Raw data were processed with SOAPnuke, discarding reads with adapters, uncalled bases, mean Phred below 15, or no exact constant-primer or identifier match. High-quality paired reads were merged using COPE v1.2.5, and each unique nucleotide sequence was defined as a clonotype. MiTCR v1.1 was used to align clonotypes to the IMGT TRBV, TRBD and TRBJ reference segments. The analysis included only V-J combinations with a frequency above 0.0001, which together covered roughly 99% of the repertoires. The TCS score was defined as F50 (clonal expansion) divided by E x V (chaos), with BLOSUM62-based TCRdist calculated between CDR3 peptides within each V-J. Welch's t-statistics and random forest reduced roughly 530 V-J features to some 14, which were used in a naive Bayes classifier (R e1071). Sample size was not statistically predetermined, and blinding of investigators to group allocation was not performed. The paper reports TCR Vbeta CDR3 sequencing of 140 or so peripheral blood samples: 40 or so ophthalmopathy, some 80 hyperthyroidism and around 17 progressor patients.

This sample comprised peripheral blood mononuclear cells (PBMCs), obtained at new diagnosis, from a patient treated with antithyroid drugs. This TCR was recovered from a man aged 35-49 years with Graves disease. Donor details come from another sample of the same person, matched by shared clones.

The CDR3 in this case is CASSYGFIQNTIYF. The base sequence is TGTGCCAGCAGTTACGGTTTTATACAAAACACCATATATTTT. The receptor chain draws on TRBV6-2 or TRBV6-3 and TRBJ1-3; no confident D gene assignment can be made. V gives up 2 bases and J gives up 6 bases, and the segment between their germline ends measures 11 bases. The CDR3 holds 14 amino acids from the cysteine to the phenylalanine. CDR3 DNA is the only sequence kept; it has 42 bases, read in frame from the first base. Via the germline V gene, CDR1 is MNHEY and CDR2 SVGEGT.